The rows below give T cell receptor beta chains drawn from one sample of a study of blood T cell repertoires in COVID-19. Assay used: immunoSEQ multiplex PCR; TCRdb lists only in-frame clones, some missing. The sample records 95,000 to 150,000 clones, about three quarters being singletons. The specimen sequenced was peripheral blood. The receptors originated from a human donor with acute or convalescent COVID-19. The donor label of this sample is uncertain. CDR3s include the opening cysteine and the closing phenylalanine or tryptophan. D genes are given only for firm matches. Clone size is stated in some rows and not others, as once, few, many or a class when expanded.

j_call: TRBJ1-1; v_call: TRBV11-2; clone_size: -; d_call: -; cdr3_nt: TGTGCCAGCAGCTTAGATCTCGGGGTGCGGGCTTTCTTT; cdr3_aa: CASSLDLGVRAFF
j_call: TRBJ1-1; v_call: TRBV10-2; clone_size: -; d_call: -; cdr3_nt: TGCGCCACCCGAGGACAGATGAACACTGAAGCTTTCTTT; cdr3_aa: CATRGQMNTEAFF
j_call: TRBJ1-1; v_call: TRBV19; clone_size: -; d_call: TRBD1; cdr3_nt: TGTGCCAGTAGGAAGGGACAGGGGACGACCTTCGGTGAAGCTTTCTTT; cdr3_aa: CASRKGQGTTFGEAFF
j_call: TRBJ1-1; v_call: TRBV2; clone_size: -; d_call: -; cdr3_nt: TGTGCCAGCAGTTACAGGGCAGGAACTGAAGCTTTCTTT; cdr3_aa: CASSYRAGTEAFF
j_call: TRBJ1-2; v_call: TRBV6-5; clone_size: -; d_call: -; cdr3_nt: TGTGCCAGCAGTTACGGGGGCTACTATGGCTACACCTTC; cdr3_aa: CASSYGGYYGYTF
j_call: TRBJ2-1; v_call: TRBV5-6; clone_size: -; d_call: -; cdr3_nt: TGTGCCAGCAGCTTGCGGCGGCGGAACAATGAGCAGTTCTTC; cdr3_aa: CASSLRRRNNEQFF
j_call: TRBJ1-6; v_call: TRBV5-3; clone_size: -; d_call: TRBD1; cdr3_nt: TGTGCCAGAAGCTTGGACAGGGGGAATTCACCCCTCCACTTT; cdr3_aa: CARSLDRGNSPLHF
j_call: TRBJ1-6; v_call: TRBV27; clone_size: -; d_call: TRBD1; cdr3_nt: TGTGCCAGCAAACCGACAGGGGGGAATTCACCCCTCCACTTT; cdr3_aa: CASKPTGGNSPLHF
j_call: TRBJ2-5; v_call: TRBV5-1; clone_size: few; d_call: TRBD2; cdr3_nt: TGCGCCAGCAGACCGGCCGGGGGAGGGCTGGAGACCCAGTACTTC; cdr3_aa: CASRPAGGGLETQYF
j_call: TRBJ1-1; v_call: TRBV7-9; clone_size: -; d_call: -; cdr3_nt: TGTGCCAGCAGCTTTTCGGACACTGAAGCTTTCTTT; cdr3_aa: CASSFSDTEAFF
j_call: TRBJ1-2; v_call: TRBV29-1; clone_size: -; d_call: -; cdr3_nt: TGCAGCGTGACTAAACAGGGAGTTGAGGGAGGCTACACCTTC; cdr3_aa: CSVTKQGVEGGYTF
j_call: TRBJ1-1; v_call: TRBV7-2; clone_size: -; d_call: -; cdr3_nt: TGTGCCAGCAGCTCCACCCCTTGGGGGGGGACTGAAGCTTTCTTT; cdr3_aa: CASSSTPWGGTEAFF
j_call: TRBJ1-2; v_call: TRBV15; clone_size: -; d_call: TRBD1; cdr3_nt: TGTGCCACCAGCAGATCACAGGGGATGGGCTGGGGCTACACCTTC; cdr3_aa: CATSRSQGMGWGYTF
j_call: TRBJ1-2; v_call: TRBV30; clone_size: -; d_call: -; cdr3_nt: TGTGCCTGGAGCCAAAGGACGGGGGGCTACACCTTC; cdr3_aa: CAWSQRTGGYTF
j_call: TRBJ2-7; v_call: TRBV12-5; clone_size: -; d_call: -; cdr3_nt: TGTGCTAGTGGTTTGGTACGTGGGCAGGTAATCCTTTTGGGCTACGAGCAGTACTTC; cdr3_aa: CASGLVRGQVILLGYEQYF
j_call: TRBJ1-2; v_call: TRBV29-1; clone_size: -; d_call: TRBD1; cdr3_nt: TGCAGCGTTGAAGACAATGCGGGGGGACAGGGATATGGCTACACCTTC; cdr3_aa: CSVEDNAGGQGYGYTF
j_call: TRBJ2-3; v_call: TRBV5-4; clone_size: -; d_call: TRBD2; cdr3_nt: TGTGCCAGCAGTCCGGGCGGGGGGGGCACAGATACGCAGTATTTT; cdr3_aa: CASSPGGGGTDTQYF
j_call: TRBJ2-7; v_call: TRBV5-1; clone_size: -; d_call: TRBD1; cdr3_nt: TGCGCCAGCAGCTGGGGGACAGGGTTGGACGAGCAGTACTTC; cdr3_aa: CASSWGTGLDEQYF
j_call: TRBJ1-4; v_call: TRBV6-5; clone_size: -; d_call: -; cdr3_nt: TGTGCCAGCAAAGGGGTGCCTAATGAAAAACTGTTTTTT; cdr3_aa: CASKGVPNEKLFF
j_call: TRBJ1-1; v_call: TRBV7-6; clone_size: few; d_call: -; cdr3_nt: TGTGCCAGCAGCTACGGACAGAACACTGAAGCTTTCTTT; cdr3_aa: CASSYGQNTEAFF
j_call: TRBJ1-2; v_call: TRBV5-4; clone_size: -; d_call: -; cdr3_nt: TGTGCCAGCAGCTTGGAAGGGGGGGACTATGGCTACACCTTC; cdr3_aa: CASSLEGGDYGYTF
j_call: TRBJ1-1; v_call: TRBV18; clone_size: -; d_call: -; cdr3_nt: TGTGCCAGCTCACTGACTAGGGCCGAGAACACTGAAGCTTTCTTT; cdr3_aa: CASSLTRAENTEAFF
j_call: TRBJ1-3; v_call: TRBV5-6; clone_size: once; d_call: -; cdr3_nt: TGTGCCAGCAGAGGGGTCTCTGGAAACACCATATATTTT; cdr3_aa: CASRGVSGNTIYF
j_call: TRBJ1-2; v_call: TRBV18; clone_size: -; d_call: TRBD1; cdr3_nt: TGTGCCAGCTCACCCGGACAGGGTAACTATGGCTACACCTTC; cdr3_aa: CASSPGQGNYGYTF
j_call: TRBJ1-2; v_call: TRBV18; clone_size: many; d_call: -; cdr3_nt: TGTGCCAGCTCACCATACGGGGGGGTTGACCTCTATGGCTACACCTTC; cdr3_aa: CASSPYGGVDLYGYTF
j_call: TRBJ1-1; v_call: TRBV7-2; clone_size: -; d_call: -; cdr3_nt: TGTGCCAGCAAGGAGGGCCCCAACACTGAAGCTTTCTTT; cdr3_aa: CASKEGPNTEAFF
j_call: TRBJ1-1; v_call: TRBV6-5; clone_size: -; d_call: TRBD1; cdr3_nt: TGTGCCAGCAGTCTCCGGGACAGGGCCTACGCTTTCTTT; cdr3_aa: CASSLRDRAYAFF